There are a few counts of the clone carrying this T cell receptor beta chain. The antigen is unknown. These data originate in a study of identical twins. Trimming shortened V by 2 bases and J by 8 bases, and 14 bases separated the two germline ends. CDR3 size: 14 residues. The germline V gene encodes CDR1 SGHRS and CDR2 YFSETQ. Findings and limits, study-wide: Cord blood beta clonotypes present at high abundance carried fewer insertions; no such pattern appeared in memory repertoires.

The cDNA had a unique molecular identifier and a template-switch universal primer site. One entry per CDR3 protein, called by TCRdb with MiXCR from the 5' RACE reads. The table includes about 570,000 distinct CDR3 sequences, around 9.6% detected once. Separately, the same data were catalogued under a study of yellow fever vaccine responses in identical twins.

V is TRBV5-1 and J is TRBJ2-1; the D gene could be TRBD1 or TRBD2 (5 bases each). The clonotype comes from a woman aged 18-29 years in good health. The sequenced material came from PBMCs. The CDR3 region has the DNA TGCGCCAGCAGCTTCCGGGGCGCCGTGTATGAGCAGTTCTTC. Amino acids: CASSFRGAVYEQFF.